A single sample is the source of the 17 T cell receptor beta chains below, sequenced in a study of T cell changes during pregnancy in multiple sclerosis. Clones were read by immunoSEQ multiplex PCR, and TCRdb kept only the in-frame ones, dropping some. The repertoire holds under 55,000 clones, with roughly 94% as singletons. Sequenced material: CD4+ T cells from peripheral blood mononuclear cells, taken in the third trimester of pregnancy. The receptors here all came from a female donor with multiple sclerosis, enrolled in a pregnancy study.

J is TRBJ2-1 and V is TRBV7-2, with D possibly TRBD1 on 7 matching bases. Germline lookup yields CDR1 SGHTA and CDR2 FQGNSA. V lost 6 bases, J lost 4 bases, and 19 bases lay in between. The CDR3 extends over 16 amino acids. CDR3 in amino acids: CASSRGWDRPYNEQFF. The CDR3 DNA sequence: TGTGCCAGCAGTCGGGGGTGGGACAGACCTTACAATGAGCAGTTCTTC.

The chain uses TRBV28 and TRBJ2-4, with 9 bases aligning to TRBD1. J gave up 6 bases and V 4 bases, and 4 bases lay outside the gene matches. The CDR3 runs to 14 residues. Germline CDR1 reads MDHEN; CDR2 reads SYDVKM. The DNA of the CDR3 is TGTGCCAGCAGTTCACAGGGGGCCGTAAACATTCAGTACTTC. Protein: CASSSQGAVNIQYF.

The CDR3 coding sequence is TGCAGCGCCCGACAGGGAGATAATTCACCCCTCCACTTT. Its translation is CSARQGDNSPLHF. The gene calls are TRBV29-1 and TRBJ1-6; 7 bases are a match to TRBD1. The CDR3 is made up of 13 amino acids. Germline values: CDR1 SQVTM, CDR2 ANQGSEA. With V trimmed by 7 bases and J by 5 bases, 5 bases remained unmatched.

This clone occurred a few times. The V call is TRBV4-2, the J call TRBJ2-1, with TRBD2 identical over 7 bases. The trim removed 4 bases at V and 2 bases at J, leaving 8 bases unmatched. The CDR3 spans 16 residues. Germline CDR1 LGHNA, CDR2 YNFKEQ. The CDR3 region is CASSLGGLAAYNEQFF. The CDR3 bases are TGTGCCAGCAGCCTAGGTGGCCTAGCGGCCTACAATGAGCAGTTCTTC.

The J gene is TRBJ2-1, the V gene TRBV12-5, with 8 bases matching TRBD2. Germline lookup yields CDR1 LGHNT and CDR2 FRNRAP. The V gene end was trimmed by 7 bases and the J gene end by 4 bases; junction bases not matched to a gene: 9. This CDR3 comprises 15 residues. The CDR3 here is CASVPGGALYNEQFF. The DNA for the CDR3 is TGTGCTAGTGTCCCCGGGGGGGCGCTATACAATGAGCAGTTCTTC.

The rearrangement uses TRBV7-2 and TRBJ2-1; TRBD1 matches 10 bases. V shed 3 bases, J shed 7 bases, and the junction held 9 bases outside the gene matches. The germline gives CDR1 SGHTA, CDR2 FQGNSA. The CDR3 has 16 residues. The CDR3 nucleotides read TGTGCCAGCAGCTTGGGGGACAGGGGAATAATAAATGAGCAGTTCTTC. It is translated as CASSLGDRGIINEQFF.

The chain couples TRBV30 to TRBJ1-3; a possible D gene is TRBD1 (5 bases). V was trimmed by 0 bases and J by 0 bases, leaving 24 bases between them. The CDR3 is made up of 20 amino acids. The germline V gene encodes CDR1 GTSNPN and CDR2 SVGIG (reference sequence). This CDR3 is CAWSVRPRGEGRSSGNTIYF. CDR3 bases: TGTGCCTGGAGTGTACGTCCACGAGGGGAGGGACGGAGCTCTGGAAACACCATATATTTT. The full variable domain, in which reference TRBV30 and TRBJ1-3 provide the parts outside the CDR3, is SQTIHQWPATLVQPVGSPLSLECTVEGTSNPNLYWYRQAAGRGLQLLFYSVGIGQISSEVPQNLSASRPQDRQFILSSKKLLLSDSGFYLCAWSVRPRGEGRSSGNTIYFGEGSWLTVV.

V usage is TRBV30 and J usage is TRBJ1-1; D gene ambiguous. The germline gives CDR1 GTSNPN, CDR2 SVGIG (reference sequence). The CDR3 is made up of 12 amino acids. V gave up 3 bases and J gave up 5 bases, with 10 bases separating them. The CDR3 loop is CAWRPGMTEAFF. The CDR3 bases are TGTGCCTGGAGACCAGGAATGACTGAAGCTTTCTTT. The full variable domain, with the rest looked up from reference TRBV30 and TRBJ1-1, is SQTIHQWPATLVQPVGSPLSLECTVEGTSNPNLYWYRQAAGRGLQLLFYSVGIGQISSEVPQNLSASRPQDRQFILSSKKLLLSDSGFYLCAWRPGMTEAFFGQGTRLTVV.

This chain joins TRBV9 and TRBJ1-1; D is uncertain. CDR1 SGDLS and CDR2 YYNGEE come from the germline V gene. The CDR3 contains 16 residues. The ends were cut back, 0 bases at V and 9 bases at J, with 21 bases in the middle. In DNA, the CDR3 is TGTGCCAGCAGCGTAGCTAACTTTCAAGAGGGTGGCAAAGCTTTCTTT. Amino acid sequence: CASSVANFQEGGKAFF. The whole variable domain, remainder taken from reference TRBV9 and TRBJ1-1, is DSGVTQTPKHLITATGQRVTLRCSPRSGDLSVYWYQQSLDQGLQFLIQYYNGEERAKGNILERFSAQQFPDLHSELNLSSLELGDSALYFCASSVANFQEGGKAFFGQGTRLTVV.

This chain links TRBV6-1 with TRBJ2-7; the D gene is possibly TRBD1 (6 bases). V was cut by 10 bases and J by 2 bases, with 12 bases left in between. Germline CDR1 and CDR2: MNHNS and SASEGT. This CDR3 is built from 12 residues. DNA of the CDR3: TGTGCCATACGGGACACTACCTACGAGCAGTACTTC. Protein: CAIRDTTYEQYF.

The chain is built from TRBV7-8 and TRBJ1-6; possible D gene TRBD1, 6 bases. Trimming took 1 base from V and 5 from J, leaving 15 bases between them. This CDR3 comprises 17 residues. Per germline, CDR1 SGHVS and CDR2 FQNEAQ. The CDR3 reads CASSLVGAGQNNSPLHF. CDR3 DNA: TGTGCCAGCAGCTTAGTAGGGGCAGGACAGAATAATTCACCCCTCCACTTT.

CDR3 sequence reads: CASSLPAQGTYGYTF. The CDR3 DNA reads TGTGCCAGCAGTTTACCCGCCCAGGGAACCTATGGCTACACCTTC. The V and J genes are TRBV28 and TRBJ1-2; D perhaps matches TRBD1 (5 bases). There are 15 residues in the CDR3. With 2 bases removed from V and 4 bases from J, the gap between germline ends came to 14 bases. The V gene's germline CDR1 is MDHEN and CDR2 SYDVKM.

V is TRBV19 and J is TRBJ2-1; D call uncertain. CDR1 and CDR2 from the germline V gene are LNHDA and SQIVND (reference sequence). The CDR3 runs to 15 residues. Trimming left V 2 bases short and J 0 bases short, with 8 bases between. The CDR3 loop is CASSILRSSYNEQFF. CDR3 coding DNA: TGTGCCAGTAGTATACTAAGGAGCTCCTACAATGAGCAGTTCTTC.

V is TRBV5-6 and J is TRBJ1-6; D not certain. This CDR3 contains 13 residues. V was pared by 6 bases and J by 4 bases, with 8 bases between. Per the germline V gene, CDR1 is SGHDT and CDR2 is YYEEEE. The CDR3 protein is CASTAQYNSPLHF. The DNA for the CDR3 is TGTGCCAGCACCGCACAGTATAATTCACCCCTCCACTTT.

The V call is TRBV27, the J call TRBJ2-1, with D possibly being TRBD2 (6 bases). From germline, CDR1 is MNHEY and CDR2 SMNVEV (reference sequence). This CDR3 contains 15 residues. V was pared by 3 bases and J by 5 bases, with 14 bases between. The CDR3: CASSFSTRKDNEQFF. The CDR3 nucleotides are TGTGCCAGCAGTTTTTCGACTAGAAAGGACAATGAGCAGTTCTTC.

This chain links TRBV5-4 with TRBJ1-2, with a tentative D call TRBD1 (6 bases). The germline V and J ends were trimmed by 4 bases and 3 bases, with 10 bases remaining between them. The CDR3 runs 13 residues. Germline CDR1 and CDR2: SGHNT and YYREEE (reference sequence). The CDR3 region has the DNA TGTGCCAGCAGCCCAACAGGGTACTATGGCTACACCTTC. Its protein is CASSPTGYYGYTF.

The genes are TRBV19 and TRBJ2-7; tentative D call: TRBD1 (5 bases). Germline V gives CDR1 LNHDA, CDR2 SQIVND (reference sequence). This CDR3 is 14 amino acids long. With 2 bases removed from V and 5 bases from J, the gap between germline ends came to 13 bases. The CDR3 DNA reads TGTGCCAGTAGTATAATGGGCAGGGCGAACGAGCAGTACTTC. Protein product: CASSIMGRANEQYF. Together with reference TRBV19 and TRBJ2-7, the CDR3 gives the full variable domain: DGGITQSPKYLFRKEGQNVTLSCEQNLNHDAMYWYRQDPGQGLRLIYYSQIVNDFQKGDIAEGYSVSREKKESFPLTVTSAQKNPTAFYLCASSIMGRANEQYFGPGTRLTVT.